The T cell receptor beta chain under discussion was sequenced for a study of blood T cell repertoires in COVID-19. Authors' analysis steps: For nucleated cells, counts were estimated from reference gene primer amplification. Sequenced by immunoSEQ multiplex PCR; TCRdb stores in-frame clones only, minus some. V, J and clone size are taken as reported in that table, and D and trimming were inferred from the DNA itself. This sample has 200,000 to 250,000 clones; 82% occur once, and the top ten carry about 3.4%. The participants were between roughly 18 and 100 years old and came from under 25 US areas. Membership in each cohort depended on participant-reported clinical history. Symptom resolution, clearance, or two negative PCRs marked donors in Cohort 3 as recovered. Germline V gene lookup returns CDR1 SGHRS and CDR2 YFSETQ. V lost 4 bases, J lost 0 bases, and 7 bases stayed unmatched. The CDR3 covers 17 residues.

The chain carries TRBV5-1 and TRBJ1-6; 7 nucleotides align to TRBD1. The clonotype originates from a woman in her fifties or sixties who had recovered from COVID-19. The sequenced sample consisted of PBMCs or T cells enriched from blood (not recorded which). CDR3 sequence reads: CASSLGQDGSYNSPLHF. CDR3 bases: TGCGCCAGCAGCCTTGGACAGGATGGCTCCTATAATTCACCCCTCCACTTT.